The 31 T cell receptor beta chains listed next were all sequenced from one sample in a study of T-cell memory formation after mild COVID-19 (dated by TCRdb to the early 2020s). The method behind the library was 5' RACE. Sequenced using an Illumina NovaSeq 6000. TCRdb cleaned the public reads at Q25 with fastp, built clones with MiXCR and kept in-frame beta chains. Each CDR3 protein gets just one entry, which takes the most common genes and DNA from the rows behind it. The sample table holds hundreds of thousands of distinct CDR3 sequences, of which about 20% were seen once. Jointly, the top ten make up 8.4% of the sample. Sequencing was performed on PBMCs or a T cell subset sorted from them (not recorded which). The origin of the receptors is an adult woman who had mild COVID-19 (a few samples of this study predate the infection). The sample titles of this study are shuffled in the database, so cell type and time point are left out; the donor was told from shared clones.

The sample holds a few counts of this clonotype. This chain uses TRBV6-2 or TRBV6-3 with TRBJ1-1; D is undetermined. Trimming stripped 0 bases from V and 1 base from J, with 6 bases between. Germline V lookup: CDR1 MNHEY, CDR2 SVGEGT. The CDR3 has 14 residues. CDR3 amino acids: CASSYSRRNTEAFF. The DNA of the CDR3 is TGTGCCAGCAGTTACTCCCGACGGAACACTGAAGCTTTCTTT.

The V call is TRBV7-2, the J call TRBJ2-3; D gene unclear. CDR3 length equals 15 residues. CDR1 SGHTA and CDR2 FQGNSA come from the germline V gene. The V end was cut by 0 bases, the J end by 3 bases, with 10 bases between. The CDR3 nucleotides are TGTGCCAGCAGCTTAGCTCCAATAGGGACAGATACGCAGTATTTT. Residues: CASSLAPIGTDTQYF.

The J gene is TRBJ2-1, the V gene TRBV7-7, with TRBD2 matching 10 bases. CDR1 and CDR2 from the germline V gene are SSHAT and FNYEAQ (reference sequence). The CDR3 sequence is 15 residues long. CDR3 sequence: CASGPLAGLSNEQFF. The CDR3 nucleotides read TGTGCTAGCGGCCCACTAGCGGGACTTAGTAATGAGCAGTTCTTC.

This clonotype has a handful of counts. The rearrangement links TRBV7-8 to TRBJ2-2; D remains unclear. Germline CDR1 SGHVS, CDR2 FQNEAQ. The CDR3 is 12 amino acids. Trimming took 2 bases from V and 6 from J, leaving 4 bases between them. The CDR3 DNA is TGTGCCAGCAGCTTACGTTCCGGGGAGCTGTTTTTT. The encoded protein is CASSLRSGELFF.

The rearrangement uses TRBV19 and TRBJ2-2; no firm D call. The CDR3 sequence is 15 residues long. The V end was cut by 6 bases, the J end by 0 bases, with 11 bases between. The germline V gene has CDR1 LNHDA and CDR2 SQIVND (reference sequence). The CDR3, as DNA: TGTGCCAGTAGAAGGACGGTAGCGAACACCGGGGAGCTGTTTTTT. Encoded protein: CASRRTVANTGELFF.

This clonotype was observed a handful of times. The rearrangement uses TRBV7-3 and TRBJ2-1, with TRBD2 identical over 12 bases. The germline CDR1 and CDR2 sequences are SGHTA and FQGTGA. CDR3 length equals 17 residues. J lost 5 bases, V lost 2 bases, and 7 bases had no gene match. CDR3 DNA sequence: TGTGCCAGCAGCTTAGGGACTAGCGGGTCCTGGGACAATGAGCAGTTCTTC. Its translation: CASSLGTSGSWDNEQFF.

This chain links TRBV15 with TRBJ2-1; no clear D gene. The CDR3 totals 12 residues. Trimming pared 2 bases from V and 14 bases from J, leaving 13 bases between. Germline-derived CDR1 and CDR2 are LNHNV and YYDKDF (reference sequence). The CDR3 coding sequence is TGTGCCACCAGCAGAACCGGGTCCAGAGAGTTCTTC. Residues: CATSRTGSREFF.

The chain carries TRBV3-1 and TRBJ1-1; D remains ambiguous. This CDR3 region has 12 residues. Germline V gene data show CDR1 as LGHDT and CDR2 as YNNKEL (reference sequence). Trimming pared 7 bases from V and 0 bases from J, leaving 6 bases between. For the CDR3, the DNA is TGTGCCAGCATCGGCATGAACACTGAAGCTTTCTTT. The encoded protein is CASIGMNTEAFF.

The chain joins TRBV29-1 to TRBJ2-1; D is ambiguous. The CDR3 covers 12 residues. Trimming removed 7 bases at V and 8 bases at J, with 15 bases between. Germline V CDR1 and CDR2: SQVTM, ANQGSEA. The CDR3: CSAQIRIYEQFF. The CDR3 DNA is TGCAGCGCGCAGATACGAATCTATGAGCAGTTCTTC.

Concerning this clonotype: The junction differs from germline at one of its ends, possibly a read error. This sequence joins TRBV18 and TRBJ1-4; possible D gene TRBD1, 5 bases. This CDR3 has 15 amino acids. Per the germline V gene, CDR1 is KGHSH and CDR2 is LQKENI. CDR3 nucleotide sequence: TGTGCCAGCTCACCATCCAGGGCAGGAGATGAAAAGCTGTTTTTT. It translates to CASSPSRAGDEKLFF. Filled out from reference TRBV18 and TRBJ1-4, the complete variable domain reads NAGVMQNPRHLVRRRGQEARLRCSPMKGHSHVYWYRQLPEEGLKFMVYLQKENIIDESGMPKERFSAEFPKEGPSILRIQQVVRGDSAAYFCASSPSRAGDEKLFFGSGTQLSVL.

The chain links TRBV6-1 to TRBJ1-6, with D perhaps TRBD1 (5 bases). The germline V and J ends were trimmed by 3 bases and 8 bases, with 17 bases remaining between them. This CDR3 spans 16 amino acids. The germline V gene has CDR1 MNHNS and CDR2 SASEGT. The CDR3 bases are TGTGCCAGCAGTGAGGGGCAGGTCGATCCTGATTCACCCCTCCACTTT. It is translated as CASSEGQVDPDSPLHF.

The rearrangement uses TRBV18 and TRBJ1-5; no clear D gene. Trimming removed 3 bases from V and 3 bases from J, with 6 bases in between. The CDR3 length is 13 residues. Germline assignment: CDR1 KGHSH and CDR2 LQKENI. CDR3 in DNA: TGTGCCAGCTCACCGAGCCCCAATCAGCCCCAGCATTTT. Its protein is CASSPSPNQPQHF.

The sample holds one count of this clonotype. A far larger clone is off by one base, so a read error is likely. This chain links TRBV2 with TRBJ2-1, with 10 nucleotides matching TRBD2. The ends lost 3 bases at V and 3 bases at J; junction bases unmatched: 2. Germline CDR1 is SNHLY and CDR2 is FYNNEI. The CDR3 runs to 15 residues. DNA of the CDR3: TGTGCCAGCAGTGATCGGACTAGCGGCTACAATGAGCAGTTCTTC. Its protein product is CASSDRTSGYNEQFF.

This clonotype came up a few times. This chain uses TRBV18 with TRBJ1-1; 7 bases are shared with TRBD1. Germline-derived CDR1 and CDR2 are KGHSH and LQKENI. J gave up 4 bases and V 3 bases, and 5 bases lay outside the gene matches. The CDR3 runs to 14 residues. The DNA of the CDR3 is TGTGCCAGCTCACCGGGACAGCAGATCACTGAAGCTTTCTTT. It translates to CASSPGQQITEAFF. Based on the CDR3 plus reference TRBV18 and TRBJ1-1, the full variable domain is NAGVMQNPRHLVRRRGQEARLRCSPMKGHSHVYWYRQLPEEGLKFMVYLQKENIIDESGMPKERFSAEFPKEGPSILRIQQVVRGDSAAYFCASSPGQQITEAFFGQGTRLTVV.

The chain combines TRBV20-1 with TRBJ2-1, with 11 bases identical to TRBD2. This CDR3 has 16 amino acids. J gave up 0 bases and V 6 bases, and 7 bases lay outside the gene matches. Germline CDR1 DFQATT, CDR2 SNEGSKA (reference sequence). The CDR3 spells CSAATSGASSYNEQFF. In DNA, the CDR3 is TGCAGTGCGGCGACTAGCGGGGCGAGCTCCTACAATGAGCAGTTCTTC.

J is TRBJ2-1 and V is TRBV10-3; 13 bases align to TRBD2. V shed 3 bases, J shed 0 bases, and the junction held 11 bases outside the gene matches. The CDR3 runs to 20 residues. Germline V gene lookup returns CDR1 ENHRY and CDR2 SYGVKD. The CDR3 spells CAISEVGLAGDQSSYNEQFF. Here the CDR3 DNA reads TGTGCCATCAGTGAAGTCGGACTAGCGGGGGACCAGAGCTCCTACAATGAGCAGTTCTTC.

The rearrangement joins TRBV7-2 to TRBJ2-5; perhaps TRBD1 as D (6 bases). Trimming cost V 0 bases and J 3 bases, with 11 bases left between them. This CDR3 comprises 15 residues. In germline, CDR1 is SGHTA, CDR2 FQGNSA. CDR3 residues: CASSLAGQGKETQYF. CDR3 DNA: TGTGCCAGCAGCTTAGCCGGGCAGGGGAAAGAGACCCAGTACTTC.

This rearrangement joins TRBV7-2 to TRBJ2-3; 9 bases are a match to TRBD2. Germline CDR1 reads SGHTA; CDR2 reads FQGNSA. The V segment lost 5 bases and the J segment 4 bases; nucleotides outside the gene matches: 10. The CDR3 totals 16 residues. In DNA, the CDR3 is TGTGCCAGCAGCATTGAGGCGACTAGCGGCGCAGATACGCAGTATTTT. This translates into CASSIEATSGADTQYF.

There are a few counts of this clonotype. The rearrangement uses TRBV9 and TRBJ2-1; D is undetermined. V lost 3 bases to trimming and J lost 7 bases, with 17 bases between them. CDR1 and CDR2 from the germline V gene are SGDLS and YYNGEE. The CDR3 spans 15 residues. The CDR3 DNA is TGTGCCAGCAGCGGTTTCCCCGAGGCGAATAATGAGCAGTTCTTC. Its translation: CASSGFPEANNEQFF.

This clonotype was detected only a few times. The V and J genes are TRBV5-8 and TRBJ1-4, with 7 positions matching TRBD1. This CDR3 has 15 residues. Per the germline V gene, CDR1 is SGHTS and CDR2 is YDEGEE. V was clipped by 4 bases and J by 2 bases; unmatched bases: 5. DNA for the CDR3: TGTGCCAGCAGCGGGGGACAGTGGACTAATGAAAAACTGTTTTTT. Protein product: CASSGGQWTNEKLFF. Filled out from reference TRBV5-8 and TRBJ1-4, the complete variable domain reads EAGVTQSPTHLIKTRGQQATLRCSPISGHTSVYWYQQALGLGLQFLLWYDEGEERNRGNFPPRFSGRQFPNYSSELNVNALELEDSALYLCASSGGQWTNEKLFFGSGTQLSVL.

This clonotype was seen repeatedly, ten times or more. V gene TRBV12-3 or TRBV12-4 combines with J gene TRBJ2-3; possibly TRBD1 or TRBD2 for D (5 bases each). V lost 1 base and J lost 4, with 12 bases in between. This CDR3 comprises 15 residues. The CDR3 loop reads CASSLGGAGADTQYF. The CDR3 bases are TGTGCCAGCAGTTTAGGAGGGGCCGGAGCAGATACGCAGTATTTT.

This clonotype has a single count. The chain uses TRBV11-2 and TRBJ1-5; a weak D match, TRBD1 (6 bases). Trimming took off 6 bases at V and 3 bases at J, with 9 bases between the two ends. Per germline, CDR1 SGHAT and CDR2 FQNNGV. The CDR3 covers 13 residues. The CDR3 protein is CASSGQTNQPQHF. Written as DNA, the CDR3 is TGTGCCAGCAGTGGACAGACCAATCAGCCCCAGCATTTT.

The chain is built from TRBV15 and TRBJ2-2; D is unclear. Looked up from germline, CDR1 is LNHNV and CDR2 is YYDKDF (reference sequence). The CDR3 is made up of 15 amino acids. Trimming left V 0 bases short and J 0 bases short, with 5 bases between. The CDR3 is CATSRDHANTGELFF. CDR3 sequence (DNA): TGTGCCACCAGCAGAGATCACGCGAACACCGGGGAGCTGTTTTTT.

This clonotype was observed a handful of times. This chain's CDR3 is CASSLTGGDNEQYF. The CDR3 DNA reads as TGCGCCAGCAGCCTTACAGGGGGGGATAACGAGCAGTACTTC. V usage is TRBV4-3 and J usage is TRBJ2-7, with D maybe TRBD1 (8 bases). The germline gives CDR1 LGHNA, CDR2 YSLEER. With 4 bases removed from V and 5 bases from J, the gap between germline ends came to 15 bases. This CDR3 has 14 amino acids.

The rearrangement uses TRBV4-2 and TRBJ2-7; 11 bases align to TRBD2. J gave up 7 bases and V 2 bases, and 10 bases lay outside the gene matches. Germline CDR1 reads LGHNA; CDR2 reads YNFKEQ. This CDR3 is built from 16 residues. CDR3 nucleotides: TGTGCCAGCAGCCAAAGGATAGCGGGAGGGCCGTTTGAGCAGTACTTC. Protein sequence: CASSQRIAGGPFEQYF.

In this sample, this clonotype turned up once. The chain recombines TRBV6-1 with TRBJ2-7; TRBD1 is a possible D gene (6 bases). Germline V lookup: CDR1 MNHNS, CDR2 SASEGT. The CDR3 loop spans 14 amino acids. V was clipped by 6 bases and J by 2 bases, with 14 bases between them. CDR3 nucleotide sequence: TGTGCCAGCAGCGCGCAAGGGGGTCCCTACGAGCAGTACTTC. It specifies CASSAQGGPYEQYF.

The sample holds a few counts of this clonotype. The V gene is TRBV11-2, the J gene TRBJ1-1; D ambiguous. Germline-derived CDR1 and CDR2 are SGHAT and FQNNGV. V was clipped by 1 base and J by 1 base, with 7 bases between them. The length of the CDR3 is 14 residues. The CDR3 loop is CASSLAPANTEAFF. The CDR3 DNA follows: TGTGCCAGCAGCTTAGCCCCGGCGAACACTGAAGCTTTCTTT.

This clonotype has only a few counts. The J gene is TRBJ2-1, the V gene TRBV19, with D possibly matching TRBD1 (5 bases). V lost 7 bases and J lost 3, with 10 bases in between. The CDR3 sequence is 13 residues long. Germline CDR1 LNHDA, CDR2 SQIVND (reference sequence). CDR3 sequence reads: CASTRDSYNEQFF. The DNA of the CDR3 is TGTGCCAGTACCCGAGACAGCTACAATGAGCAGTTCTTC. Using reference TRBV19 and TRBJ2-1 for the parts outside the CDR3, the full variable domain is DGGITQSPKYLFRKEGQNVTLSCEQNLNHDAMYWYRQDPGQGLRLIYYSQIVNDFQKGDIAEGYSVSREKKESFPLTVTSAQKNPTAFYLCASTRDSYNEQFFGPGTRLTVL.

Comment on this clonotype: An end of the junction differs from the germline gene, which may be a read error. The J gene is TRBJ2-7, the V gene TRBV30, with D possibly being TRBD2 (6 bases). Germline assignment: CDR1 GTSNPN and CDR2 SVGIG (reference sequence). The CDR3 consists of 13 residues. The CDR3 reads CAWSTGGPNDQYF. The CDR3 nucleotides read TGTGCCTGGAGTACCGGAGGGCCGAACGATCAGTACTTC. Based on the CDR3 plus reference TRBV30 and TRBJ2-7, the full variable domain is SQTIHQWPATLVQPVGSPLSLECTVEGTSNPNLYWYRQAAGRGLQLLFYSVGIGQISSEVPQNLSASRPQDRQFILSSKKLLLSDSGFYLCAWSTGGPNDQYFGPGTRLTVT.

The CDR3 nucleotides are TGCGCCAGCATGAGCCTAGCGGGGGGGTACAATGAGCAGTTCTTC. Its translation: CASMSLAGGYNEQFF. This rearrangement joins TRBV5-1 to TRBJ2-1; TRBD2 matches 12 bases. From germline, CDR1 is SGHRS and CDR2 YFSETQ. V lost 6 bases, J lost 4 bases, and 5 bases stayed unmatched. The CDR3 runs 15 residues.

The chain couples TRBV15 to TRBJ1-1; a possible D gene is TRBD1 (5 bases). The V end was cut by 1 base, the J end by 6 bases, with 27 bases between. The CDR3 spans 19 residues. Germline V gene data show CDR1 as LNHNV and CDR2 as YYDKDF (reference sequence). The CDR3 DNA follows: TGTGCCACCAGCAGAGTCAGTCGTCCGGCCCAGGGCTTGGCCGCTGAAGCTTTCTTT. Translating it yields CATSRVSRPAQGLAAEAFF.